This T cell receptor beta chain derives from a study of blood T cell repertoires in COVID-19. V was shortened by 1 base and J by 11 bases, with 10 bases between the two germline ends. The CDR3 runs 13 residues. This clone was counted only a few times. Sequenced by immunoSEQ multiplex PCR; TCRdb stores in-frame clones only, minus some. The sample records some 180,000 clones, about 88% being singletons. The sequence was obtained from a woman in her thirties or forties in a cohort exposed to, infected with or recovered from COVID-19 (not recorded which). V is TRBV5-3 and J is TRBJ1-6; D not resolved. TRBV5-3 qualifies as an ORF whose function is uncertain. Input material: PBMCs or T cells enriched from blood (not recorded which). CDR3 residues: CARSLRAGTPLHF. The CDR3 nucleotides read TGTGCCAGAAGCTTGCGGGCCGGGACACCCCTCCACTTT.